Included here is one T cell receptor (beta chain) sequence, with context. These data come from a study of regulatory T cells in long-lasting Graves disease. There are 12 residues in the CDR3. Germline V gene sequence: CDR1 MNHNS, CDR2 SASEGT. V was pared by 2 bases and J by 8 bases, with 6 bases between. With iRepertoire HTBI primers and Arm-PCR of CDR3 regions, TCR beta libraries were built. In TCRdb, the multiplex PCR reads were re-called with MiXCR into one record per CDR3 protein. This table holds a few hundred thousand distinct CDR3 sequences, roughly 18% found once. The time point here: newly diagnosed GD, antithyroid drugs for less than 3 months. PBMC RNA served as the TCR library source. Another study also made use of these data, one on T cells in Graves' hyperthyroidism and ophthalmopathy.

This specimen was peripheral blood mononuclear cells (PBMCs), taken at new diagnosis, from a patient treated with antithyroid drugs. The receptor comes from a woman in her thirties with Graves disease. V is TRBV6-1 and J is TRBJ2-2; no firm D call. The CDR3: CASSETGGELFF. CDR3 nucleotide sequence: TGTGCCAGCAGTGAAACCGGAGGGGAGCTGTTTTTT.